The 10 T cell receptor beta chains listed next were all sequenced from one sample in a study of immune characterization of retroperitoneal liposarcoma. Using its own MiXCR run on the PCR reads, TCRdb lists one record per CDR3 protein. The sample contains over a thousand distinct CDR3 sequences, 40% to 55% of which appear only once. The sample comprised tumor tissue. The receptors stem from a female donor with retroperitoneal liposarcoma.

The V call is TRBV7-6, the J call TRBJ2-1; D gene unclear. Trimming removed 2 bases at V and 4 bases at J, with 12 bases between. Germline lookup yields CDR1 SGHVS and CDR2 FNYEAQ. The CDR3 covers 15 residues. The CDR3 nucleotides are TGTGCCAGCAGCTTAACACGGCTTCCATACAATGAGCAGTTCTTC. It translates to CASSLTRLPYNEQFF.

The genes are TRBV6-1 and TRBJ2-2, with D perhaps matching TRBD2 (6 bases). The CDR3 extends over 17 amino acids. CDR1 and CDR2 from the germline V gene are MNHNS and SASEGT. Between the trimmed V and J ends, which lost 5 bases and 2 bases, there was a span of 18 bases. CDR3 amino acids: CASSPSGTDLNTGELFF. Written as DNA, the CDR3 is TGTGCCAGCAGTCCATCCGGGACTGACTTAAACACCGGGGAGCTGTTTTTT.

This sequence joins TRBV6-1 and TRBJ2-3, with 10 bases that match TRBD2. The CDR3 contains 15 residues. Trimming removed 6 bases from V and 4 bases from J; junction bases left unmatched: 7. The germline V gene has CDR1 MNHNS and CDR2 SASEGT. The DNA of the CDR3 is TGTGCCAGCAGCCCCCTAGCGGGAGTCCCAGATACGCAGTATTTT. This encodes CASSPLAGVPDTQYF.

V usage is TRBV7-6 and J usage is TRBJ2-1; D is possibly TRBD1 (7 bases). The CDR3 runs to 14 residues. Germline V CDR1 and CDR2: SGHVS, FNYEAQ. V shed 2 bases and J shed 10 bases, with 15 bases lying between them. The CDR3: CASSLRQGGYEQFF. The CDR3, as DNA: TGTGCCAGCAGCTTACGCCAGGGGGGATACGAGCAGTTCTTC.

For the CDR3, the DNA is TGTGCCAGCAGTGACAGTGCGGGAGGCGCAGATACGCAGTATTTT. Its protein product is CASSDSAGGADTQYF. The genes are TRBV6-1 and TRBJ2-3; 8 bases fit TRBD2. Looked up from germline, CDR1 is MNHNS and CDR2 is SASEGT. The CDR3 covers 15 residues. J was trimmed by 4 bases and V by 3 bases; bases with no gene match: 6.

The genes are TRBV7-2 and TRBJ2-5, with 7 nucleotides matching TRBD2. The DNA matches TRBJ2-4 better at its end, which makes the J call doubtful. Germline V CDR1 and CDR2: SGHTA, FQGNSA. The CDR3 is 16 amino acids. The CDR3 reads CASSLSAGVTKNIQYF. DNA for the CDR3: TGTGCCAGCAGCTTGTCTGCGGGAGTTACCAAAAACATTCAGTACTTC.

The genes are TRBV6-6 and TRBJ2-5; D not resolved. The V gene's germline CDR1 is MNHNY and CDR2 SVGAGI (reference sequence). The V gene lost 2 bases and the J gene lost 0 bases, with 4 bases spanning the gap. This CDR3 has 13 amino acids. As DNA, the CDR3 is TGTGCCAGCAGTTACACGCACCAAGAGACCCAGTACTTC. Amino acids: CASSYTHQETQYF.

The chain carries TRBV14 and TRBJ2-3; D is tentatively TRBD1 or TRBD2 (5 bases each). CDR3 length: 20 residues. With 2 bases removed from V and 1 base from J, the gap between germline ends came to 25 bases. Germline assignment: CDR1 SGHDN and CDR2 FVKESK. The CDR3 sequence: CASSQNPDLMRGDGTDTQYF. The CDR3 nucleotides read TGTGCCAGCAGCCAAAATCCGGACCTAATGAGGGGCGATGGCACAGATACGCAGTATTTT.

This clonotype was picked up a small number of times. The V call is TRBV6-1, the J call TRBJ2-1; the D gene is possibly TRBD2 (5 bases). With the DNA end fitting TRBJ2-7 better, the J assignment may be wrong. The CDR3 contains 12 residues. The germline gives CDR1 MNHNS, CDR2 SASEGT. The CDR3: CASTGMGYEQYF. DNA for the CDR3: TGTGCCAGCACGGGGATGGGATACGAGCAGTACTTC.

CDR3 nucleotides: TGTGCCAGCAGTGGACAGGGGGATTACAATGAGCAGTTCTTC. Its protein product is CASSGQGDYNEQFF. This sequence joins TRBV6-5 and TRBJ2-1; TRBD1 agrees at 10 bases. The CDR3 covers 14 residues. J lost 4 bases, V lost 5 bases, and 2 bases had no gene match. In germline, CDR1 is MNHEY, CDR2 SVGAGI.